The 31 T cell receptor beta chains presented below share a single source sample, sequenced in a study of control samples from healthy donors and cancer patients. Clones were sequenced by immunoSEQ multiplex PCR, and TCRdb holds only the in-frame ones, with some missing. The top ten hold about an eighth of the sample, which has around 250,000 clones, about 80% seen once. Sequenced: PBMCs. These TCRs come from a woman aged 55 to 70 with lung cancer.

The chain uses TRBV5-1 and TRBJ1-1; D is uncertain. CDR3 length equals 15 residues. V was shortened by 4 bases and J by 0 bases, with 13 bases between the two germline ends. Germline V lookup: CDR1 SGHRS, CDR2 YFSETQ. The CDR3 spells CASSGMTGMNTEAFF. The DNA for the CDR3 is TGCGCCAGCAGCGGCATGACGGGCATGAACACTGAAGCTTTCTTT.

This sequence joins TRBV27 and TRBJ1-2; D not resolved. Germline assignment: CDR1 MNHEY and CDR2 SMNVEV (reference sequence). With 5 bases removed from V and 6 bases from J, the gap between germline ends came to 16 bases. CDR3 size: 14 residues. In nucleotides, the CDR3 is TGTGCCAGCAGTCCGTTCGTTAGTGCGGATGGCTACACCTTC. It encodes CASSPFVSADGYTF.

The rearrangement uses TRBV3-1 (or the pseudogene TRBV3-2) and TRBJ2-3; 9 nucleotides align to TRBD1. CDR1 LGHDT and CDR2 YNNKEL come from the germline V gene (reference sequence). V shed 4 bases, J shed 0 bases, and the junction held 2 bases outside the gene matches. There are 15 residues in the CDR3. The CDR3 DNA follows: TGTGCCAGCAGCCGAGGACAGGGGAGCACAGATACGCAGTATTTT. As protein: CASSRGQGSTDTQYF.

This chain joins TRBV3-1 (or the pseudogene TRBV3-2) and TRBJ2-7; no clear D gene. The germline V gene has CDR1 LGHDT and CDR2 YNNKEL (reference sequence). The CDR3 length is 15 residues. The V and J ends lost 0 bases and 2 bases respectively, with 11 bases between them. The CDR3 DNA sequence: TGTGCCAGCAGCCAAGATTTTATACGGACCTACGAGCAGTACTTC. Its translation: CASSQDFIRTYEQYF.

The chain is built from TRBV7-8 and TRBJ1-6; TRBD1 aligns across 8 bases. This CDR3 contains 14 residues. The V segment lost 5 bases and the J segment 8 bases; nucleotides outside the gene matches: 5. Per the germline V gene, CDR1 is SGHVS and CDR2 is FQNEAQ. The chain's CDR3 is CASSPRQGYSPLHF. The CDR3 DNA reads as TGTGCCAGCAGCCCGCGACAGGGGTATTCACCCCTCCACTTT.

V is TRBV4-1 and J is TRBJ1-3, with D perhaps matching TRBD1 (5 bases). From germline, CDR1 is MGHRA and CDR2 YSYEKL. V shed 0 bases and J shed 0 bases, with 12 bases lying between them. The CDR3 runs to 17 residues. This CDR3 reads CASSQDRSGTSGNTIYF. The CDR3 DNA reads TGCGCCAGCAGCCAAGATCGCTCAGGGACCTCTGGAAACACCATATATTTT.

The CDR3 nucleotides are TGCGCCAGCAGCCAACCGACAGGTACAACTAACTATGGCTACACCTTC. It specifies CASSQPTGTTNYGYTF. The chain combines TRBV4-1 with TRBJ1-2; TRBD1 is a possible D gene (6 bases). The germline V gene encodes CDR1 MGHRA and CDR2 YSYEKL. The CDR3 runs to 16 residues. Trimming removed 2 bases at V and 0 bases at J, with 13 bases between.

Only one count was recorded for this clone. The chain employs TRBV7-2 and TRBJ2-6; 8 bases line up with TRBD2. Germline CDR1 reads SGHTA; CDR2 reads FQGNSA. V shed 5 bases and J 0 bases; nucleotides not matched to a gene: 6. CDR3 length: 17 residues. Here the CDR3 DNA reads TGTGCCAGCAGCCCGGTGAGCGGGGGCTCTGGGGCCAACGTCCTGACTTTC. It translates to CASSPVSGGSGANVLTF.

The V and J genes are TRBV19 and TRBJ1-4; the D is unclear. The germline gives CDR1 LNHDA, CDR2 SQIVND (reference sequence). The CDR3 is 14 amino acids. With 3 bases removed from V and 4 bases from J, the gap between germline ends came to 9 bases. The CDR3 nucleotides read TGTGCCAGTAGTATTGGCCGGATTAATGAAAAACTGTTTTTT. Its translation: CASSIGRINEKLFF.

This chain links TRBV2 with TRBJ1-6, with a weak D call TRBD1 (6 bases). Per the germline V gene, CDR1 is SNHLY and CDR2 is FYNNEI. The V gene lost 6 bases and the J gene lost 6 bases, with 18 bases spanning the gap. This CDR3 has 16 residues. In DNA form, the CDR3 reads TGTGCCAGCAGAATACAGGGTCAGTTGGCTAATTCACCCCTCCACTTT. It yields the protein CASRIQGQLANSPLHF.

This clone has only one observation. The V gene is TRBV11-2, the J gene TRBJ1-2; D is ambiguous. Deletions cut 5 bases from V and 2 bases from J, with 15 bases between. The CDR3 covers 15 residues. CDR1 and CDR2 from the germline V gene are SGHAT and FQNNGV. The CDR3 nucleotides are TGTGCCAGCAGCCCATCTCAAACGGCAAACTATGGCTACACCTTC. This gives the protein CASSPSQTANYGYTF.

Only a few counts were recorded for this clone. V and J are TRBV10-3 and TRBJ1-1; 12 nucleotides line up with TRBD1. J was trimmed by 3 bases and V by 8 bases; bases with no gene match: 4. The germline gives CDR1 ENHRY, CDR2 SYGVKD. There are 14 residues in the CDR3. The CDR3 loop reads CAIGDRGQDTEAFF. The CDR3 nucleotides read TGTGCCATCGGGGACAGGGGGCAAGACACTGAAGCTTTCTTT.

The chain employs TRBV5-1 and TRBJ1-4; 8 nucleotides match TRBD1. CDR1 and CDR2 from the germline V gene are SGHRS and YFSETQ. This CDR3 region has 16 residues. V trimming: 1 base; J trimming: 8 bases; junction bases outside the gene matches: 10. This CDR3 reads CASSLNPPDRVEKLFF. CDR3 nucleotide sequence: TGCGCCAGCAGCTTGAACCCCCCGGACAGGGTCGAAAAACTGTTTTTT.

This rearrangement joins TRBV29-1 to TRBJ1-1; D is undetermined. The CDR3 extends over 12 amino acids. The V gene's germline CDR1 is SQVTM and CDR2 ANQGSEA. V was clipped by 6 bases and J by 0 bases, with 8 bases between them. CDR3 bases: TGCAGCGTAATCCGTTTGAACACTGAAGCTTTCTTT. Protein sequence: CSVIRLNTEAFF.

V is TRBV25-1 and J is TRBJ2-7; D is perhaps TRBD1 or TRBD2 (5 bases each). The CDR3 length is 17 residues. CDR1 and CDR2 (germline): MGHDK, SYGVNS. Trimming left V 2 bases short and J 0 bases short, with 17 bases between. The CDR3 DNA reads TGTGCCAGCAGTGAAGCTACCTTCGGGGCTTTCTCCTACGAGCAGTACTTC. This sequence encodes CASSEATFGAFSYEQYF.

J is TRBJ1-2 and V is TRBV10-1; 7 bases agree with TRBD1. With V trimmed by 6 bases and J by 0 bases, 4 bases remained unmatched. Germline assignment: CDR1 WNHNN and CDR2 SYGVQD (reference sequence). CDR3 size: 14 residues. In DNA, the CDR3 is TGCGCCAGCAGGCCGGGACAGACTAACTATGGCTACACCTTC. It encodes CASRPGQTNYGYTF.

The chain has TRBV3-1 (or the pseudogene TRBV3-2) and TRBJ1-6; tentatively, D is TRBD1 (5 bases). This CDR3 is 14 amino acids long. Trimming removed 1 base from V and 11 bases from J, with 12 bases in between. Germline lookup yields CDR1 LGHDT and CDR2 YNNKEL (reference sequence). The CDR3 spells CASSQAEGRTPLHF. CDR3 nucleotides: TGTGCCAGCAGCCAAGCTGAGGGACGGACACCCCTCCACTTT.

This clone was counted a single time. This sequence joins TRBV6-6 and TRBJ2-3; D might be TRBD2 (5 bases). The germline V and J ends were trimmed by 7 bases and 6 bases, with 11 bases remaining between them. Germline V gives CDR1 MNHNY, CDR2 SVGAGI (reference sequence). The CDR3 covers 12 residues. The CDR3 sequence is CASNGLGDTQYF. The CDR3 coding sequence is TGTGCCAGCAACGGACTTGGGGATACGCAGTATTTT.

This clone was counted once. The chain joins TRBV5-1 to TRBJ2-2; a possible D gene is TRBD2 (6 bases). The V and J ends lost 5 bases and 1 base respectively, with 9 bases between them. Germline CDR1 reads SGHRS; CDR2 reads YFSETQ. The CDR3 covers 14 residues. This CDR3 is CASRGLLNTGELFF. In DNA form, the CDR3 reads TGCGCCAGCAGGGGACTCCTGAACACCGGGGAGCTGTTTTTT.

This sequence joins TRBV6-5 and TRBJ2-7, with D possibly called TRBD1 or TRBD2 (5 bases each). The CDR3 runs 16 residues. CDR1 and CDR2 from the germline V gene are MNHEY and SVGAGI. Trimming took 3 bases from V and 4 from J, leaving 19 bases between them. DNA for the CDR3: TGTGCCAGCAGTTATTCCCCCGGGACCGCGTCTTACGAGCAGTACTTC. This gives the protein CASSYSPGTASYEQYF.

This chain links TRBV6-5 with TRBJ2-5; weak D call: TRBD2 (6 bases). In germline, CDR1 is MNHEY, CDR2 SVGAGI. V shed 7 bases and J shed 1 base, with 16 bases lying between them. The CDR3 is 15 amino acids. CDR3 residues: CASTERGLGQETQYF. Here the CDR3 DNA reads TGTGCCAGCACCGAACGGGGACTGGGCCAAGAGACCCAGTACTTC.

Only one count was recorded for this clone. One end of the junction is discordant with germline, which a read error may explain. The rearrangement uses TRBV2 and TRBJ2-6, with TRBD1 identical over 9 bases. Looked up from germline, CDR1 is SNHLY and CDR2 is FYNNEI. The CDR3 covers 18 residues. The CDR3 nucleotides are TGTGCCGGCAGTGAGTTGGGACAGGGATCTTTTGGGGCCAACGTCCTGACTTTC. The encoded protein is CAGSELGQGSFGANVLTF. Full variable domain (missing parts from reference TRBV2 and TRBJ2-6): EPEVTQTPSHQVTQMGQEVILRCVPISNHLYFYWYRQILGQKVEFLVSFYNNEISEKSEIFDDQFSVERPDGSNFTLKIRSTKLEDSAMYFCAGSELGQGSFGANVLTFGAGSRLTVL.

The CDR3 sequence is CASSPPGGFYEQYF. In nucleotides, the CDR3 is TGTGCCAGCAGCCCTCCTGGAGGATTCTACGAGCAGTACTTC. The genes are TRBV9 and TRBJ2-7; tentative D call: TRBD2 (5 bases). The V end was cut by 4 bases, the J end by 3 bases, with 14 bases between. CDR3 length equals 14 residues. Germline V gives CDR1 SGDLS, CDR2 YYNGEE.

V is TRBV6-5 and J is TRBJ2-1, with D tentatively TRBD2 (5 bases). Germline CDR1 MNHEY, CDR2 SVGAGI. Trimming removed 7 bases at V and 0 bases at J, with 7 bases between. This CDR3 region has 13 residues. CDR3: CASIDYSYNEQFF. The CDR3 nucleotides read TGTGCCAGCATAGACTACTCCTACAATGAGCAGTTCTTC.

V is TRBV5-1 and J is TRBJ1-1, with a tentative D call TRBD1 (5 bases). Trimming stripped 3 bases from V and 0 bases from J, with 18 bases between. CDR1 is SGHRS, CDR2 YFSETQ, per germline. The CDR3 sequence is 17 residues long. CDR3 DNA: TGCGCCAGCAGCTCCGAGCCTTTCGGGGGGATGAACACTGAAGCTTTCTTT. Its translation: CASSSEPFGGMNTEAFF.

This chain connects TRBV5-8 to TRBJ2-7; 7 nucleotides align to TRBD2. The CDR3 loop spans 18 amino acids. Trimming cost V 4 bases and J 4 bases; bases outside gene matches: 20. Germline CDR1 SGHTS, CDR2 YDEGEE. The DNA for the CDR3 is TGTGCCAGCAGCCTAACCGGGACTAATGTAAGACGGGAGTACGAGCAGTACTTC. It is translated as CASSLTGTNVRREYEQYF.

The V gene is TRBV7-2, the J gene TRBJ2-7, with D unclear. Germline-derived CDR1 and CDR2 are SGHTA and FQGNSA. The CDR3 loop spans 12 amino acids. Trimming stripped 1 base from V and 6 bases from J, with 7 bases between. This CDR3 reads CASSLEAGEQYF. The CDR3 DNA is TGTGCCAGCAGCTTAGAAGCAGGCGAGCAGTACTTC.

This chain joins TRBV27 and TRBJ1-5, with D possibly matching TRBD1 (5 bases). Germline assignment: CDR1 MNHEY and CDR2 SMNVEV (reference sequence). V was clipped by 7 bases and J by 4 bases, with 8 bases between them. CDR3 length: 12 residues. The chain's CDR3 is CASKQGNQPQHF. The CDR3 DNA sequence: TGTGCCAGCAAGCAGGGTAATCAGCCCCAGCATTTT.

This sequence joins TRBV19 and TRBJ1-1, with TRBD1 identical over 8 bases. Germline V gives CDR1 LNHDA, CDR2 SQIVND (reference sequence). The CDR3 contains 15 residues. V lost 7 bases to trimming and J lost 8 bases; unmatched junction nucleotides: 15. The CDR3 is CASTTTSTGDREAFF. The CDR3 coding sequence is TGTGCCAGTACCACAACATCGACAGGGGATAGGGAAGCTTTCTTT.

The V and J genes are TRBV7-3 and TRBJ2-1; 12 positions match TRBD2. Germline loops: CDR1 SGHTA, CDR2 FQGTGA. The CDR3 has 16 amino acids. V lost 6 bases and J lost 8; bases outside the gene matches: 11. For the CDR3, the DNA is TGTGCCAGCAGTTCTCCACTAGCGGGGGGTAGGTATGAGCAGTTCTTC. Protein product: CASSSPLAGGRYEQFF.

The gene calls are TRBV5-1 and TRBJ2-2; 7 positions match TRBD2. V gave up 0 bases and J gave up 2 bases; unmatched junction bases: 4. This CDR3 comprises 16 residues. The V gene's germline CDR1 is SGHRS and CDR2 YFSETQ. CDR3 protein: CASSLGGTTNTGELFF. The CDR3 coding sequence is TGCGCCAGCAGCTTGGGAGGGACTACTAACACCGGGGAGCTGTTTTTT.